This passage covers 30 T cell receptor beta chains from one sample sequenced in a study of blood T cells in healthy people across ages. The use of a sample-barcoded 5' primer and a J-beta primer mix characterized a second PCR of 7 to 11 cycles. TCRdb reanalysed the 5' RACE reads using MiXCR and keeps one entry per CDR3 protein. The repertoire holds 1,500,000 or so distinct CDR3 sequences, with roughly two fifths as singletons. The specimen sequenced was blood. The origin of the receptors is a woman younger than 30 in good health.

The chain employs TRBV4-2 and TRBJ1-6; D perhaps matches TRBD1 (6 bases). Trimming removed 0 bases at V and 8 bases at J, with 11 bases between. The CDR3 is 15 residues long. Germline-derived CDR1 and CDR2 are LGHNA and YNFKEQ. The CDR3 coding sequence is TGTGCCAGCAGCCAAGACGGGGGGGCTTATTCACCCCTCCACTTT. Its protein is CASSQDGGAYSPLHF.

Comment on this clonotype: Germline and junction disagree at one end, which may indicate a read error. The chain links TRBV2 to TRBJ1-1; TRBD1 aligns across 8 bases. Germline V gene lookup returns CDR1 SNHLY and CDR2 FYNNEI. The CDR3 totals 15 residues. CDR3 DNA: TGTGCCAGCAGCGCGCAGGGGGCCGGGAACATTGAAGCTTTCTTT. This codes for CASSAQGAGNIEAFF.

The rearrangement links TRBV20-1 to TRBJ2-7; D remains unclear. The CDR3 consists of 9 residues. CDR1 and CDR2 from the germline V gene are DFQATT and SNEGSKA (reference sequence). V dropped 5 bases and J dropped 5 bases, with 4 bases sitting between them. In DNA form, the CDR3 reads TGCAGTGCTGGCCACGAGCAGTACTTC. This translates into CSAGHEQYF.

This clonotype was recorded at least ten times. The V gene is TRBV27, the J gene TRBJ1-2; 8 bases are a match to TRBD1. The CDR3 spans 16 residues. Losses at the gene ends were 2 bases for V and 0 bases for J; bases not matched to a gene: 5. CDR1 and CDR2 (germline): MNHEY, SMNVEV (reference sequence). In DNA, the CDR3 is TGTGCCAGCAGTTTAGGGGCAGGGGGCGCTAACTATGGCTACACCTTC. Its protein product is CASSLGAGGANYGYTF.

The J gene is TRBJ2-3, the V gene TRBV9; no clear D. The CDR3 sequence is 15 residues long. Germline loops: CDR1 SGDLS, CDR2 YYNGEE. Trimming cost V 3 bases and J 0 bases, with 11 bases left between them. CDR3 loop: CASSGVPTSTDTQYF. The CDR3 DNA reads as TGTGCCAGCAGCGGAGTCCCAACTAGCACAGATACGCAGTATTTT. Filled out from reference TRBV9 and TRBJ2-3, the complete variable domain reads DSGVTQTPKHLITATGQRVTLRCSPRSGDLSVYWYQQSLDQGLQFLIQYYNGEERAKGNILERFSAQQFPDLHSELNLSSLELGDSALYFCASSGVPTSTDTQYFGPGTRLTVL.

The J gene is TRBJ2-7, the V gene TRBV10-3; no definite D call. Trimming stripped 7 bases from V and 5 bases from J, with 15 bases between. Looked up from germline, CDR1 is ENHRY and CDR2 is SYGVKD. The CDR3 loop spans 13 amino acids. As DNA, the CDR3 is TGTGCCATCAAACCGGGCCAGACCCACGAGCAGTACTTC. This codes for CAIKPGQTHEQYF.

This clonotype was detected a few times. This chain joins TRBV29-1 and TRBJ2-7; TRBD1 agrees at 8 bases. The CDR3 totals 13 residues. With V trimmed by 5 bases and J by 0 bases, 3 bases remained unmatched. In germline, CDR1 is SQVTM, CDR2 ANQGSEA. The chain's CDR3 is CSVWDRSSYEQYF. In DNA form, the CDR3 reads TGCAGCGTTTGGGACAGGAGCTCCTACGAGCAGTACTTC.

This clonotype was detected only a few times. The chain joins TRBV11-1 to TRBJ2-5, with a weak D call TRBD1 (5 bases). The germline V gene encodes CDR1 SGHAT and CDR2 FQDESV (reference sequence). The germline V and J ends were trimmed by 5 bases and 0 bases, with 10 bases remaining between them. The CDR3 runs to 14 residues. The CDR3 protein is CASSRQIDQETQYF. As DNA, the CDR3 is TGTGCCAGCAGCCGACAGATAGACCAAGAGACCCAGTACTTC.

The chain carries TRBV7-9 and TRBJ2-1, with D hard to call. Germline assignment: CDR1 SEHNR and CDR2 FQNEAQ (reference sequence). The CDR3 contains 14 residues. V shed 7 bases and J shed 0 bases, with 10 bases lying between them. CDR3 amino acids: CASKNSNSYNEQFF. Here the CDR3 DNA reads TGTGCCAGCAAGAACAGCAACTCCTACAATGAGCAGTTCTTC.

The DNA for the CDR3 is TGTGCCTGGAGTGTACTACTAGCTGAGCAGTTCTTC. It specifies CAWSVLLAEQFF. The J gene is TRBJ2-1, the V gene TRBV30; D possibly corresponds to TRBD2 (6 bases). V lost 0 bases and J lost 9, with 9 bases in between. Germline CDR1 is GTSNPN and CDR2 is SVGIG (reference sequence). The CDR3 spans 12 residues.

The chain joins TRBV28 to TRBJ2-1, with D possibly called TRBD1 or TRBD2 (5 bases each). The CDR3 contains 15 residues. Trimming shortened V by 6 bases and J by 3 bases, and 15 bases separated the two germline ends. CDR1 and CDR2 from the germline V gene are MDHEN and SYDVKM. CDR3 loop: CASRSRDLGYNEQFF. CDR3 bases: TGTGCCAGCAGGTCCCGGGACCTTGGCTACAATGAGCAGTTCTTC.

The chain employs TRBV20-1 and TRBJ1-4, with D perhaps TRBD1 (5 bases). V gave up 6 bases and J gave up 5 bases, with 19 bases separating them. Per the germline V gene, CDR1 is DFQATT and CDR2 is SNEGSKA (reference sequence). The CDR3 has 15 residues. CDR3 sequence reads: CSAQDIRGANEKLFF. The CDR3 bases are TGCAGTGCCCAAGATATTCGGGGCGCGAATGAAAAACTGTTTTTT.

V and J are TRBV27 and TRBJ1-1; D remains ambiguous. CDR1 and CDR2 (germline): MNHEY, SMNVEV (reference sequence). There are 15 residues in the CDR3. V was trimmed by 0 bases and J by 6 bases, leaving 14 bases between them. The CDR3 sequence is CASSLSPWGVPEAFF. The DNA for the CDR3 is TGTGCCAGCAGTTTATCCCCTTGGGGTGTTCCTGAAGCTTTCTTT.

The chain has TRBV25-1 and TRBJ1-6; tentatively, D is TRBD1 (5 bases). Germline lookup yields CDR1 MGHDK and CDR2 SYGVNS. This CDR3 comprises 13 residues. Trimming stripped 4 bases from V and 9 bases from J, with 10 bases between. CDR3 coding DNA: TGTGCCAGCAGTGGACAGCATGGTTCACCCCTCCACTTT. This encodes CASSGQHGSPLHF.

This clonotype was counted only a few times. The CDR3 protein is CASSEDDQPQHF. In DNA form, the CDR3 reads TGTGCCAGCAGTGAAGATGATCAGCCCCAGCATTTT. The V and J genes are TRBV6-1 and TRBJ1-5, with unresolved D. This CDR3 spans 12 amino acids. Germline-derived CDR1 and CDR2 are MNHNS and SASEGT. V was clipped by 1 base and J by 5 bases, with 3 bases between them.

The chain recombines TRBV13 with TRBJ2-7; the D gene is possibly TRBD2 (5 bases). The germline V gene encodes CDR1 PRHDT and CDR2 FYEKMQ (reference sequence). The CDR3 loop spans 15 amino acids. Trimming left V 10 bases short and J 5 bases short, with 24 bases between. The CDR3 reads CATEGDRYLSDEQYF. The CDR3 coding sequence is TGTGCCACCGAGGGAGATCGCTACTTGTCTGACGAGCAGTACTTC.

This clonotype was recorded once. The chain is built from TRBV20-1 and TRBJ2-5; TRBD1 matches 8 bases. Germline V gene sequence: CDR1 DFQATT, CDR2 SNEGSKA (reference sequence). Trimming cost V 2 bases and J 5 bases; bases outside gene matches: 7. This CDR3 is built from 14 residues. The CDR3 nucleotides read TGCAGTGCTAGACAGGGGGCAGGTGGGGAGACCCAGTACTTC. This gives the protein CSARQGAGGETQYF.

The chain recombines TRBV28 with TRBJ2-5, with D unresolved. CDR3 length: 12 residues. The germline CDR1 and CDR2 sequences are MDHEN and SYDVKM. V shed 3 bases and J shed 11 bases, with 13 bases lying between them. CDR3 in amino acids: CASSFSTSEQYF. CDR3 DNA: TGTGCCAGCAGTTTTTCGACTTCTGAGCAGTACTTC.

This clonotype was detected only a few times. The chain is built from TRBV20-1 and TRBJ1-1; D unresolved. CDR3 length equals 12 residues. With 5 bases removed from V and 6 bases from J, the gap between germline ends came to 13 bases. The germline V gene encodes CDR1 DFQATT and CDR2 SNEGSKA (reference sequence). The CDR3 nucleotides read TGCAGTGCTGAAGACATAAACCCTGAAGCTTTCTTT. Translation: CSAEDINPEAFF.

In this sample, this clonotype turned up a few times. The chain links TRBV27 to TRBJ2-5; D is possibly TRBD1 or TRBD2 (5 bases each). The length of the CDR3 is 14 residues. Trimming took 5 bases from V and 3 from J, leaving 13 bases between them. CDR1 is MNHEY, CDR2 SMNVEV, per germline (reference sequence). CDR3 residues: CASSPGRAKETQYF. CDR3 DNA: TGTGCCAGCAGTCCGGGACGGGCTAAAGAGACCCAGTACTTC.

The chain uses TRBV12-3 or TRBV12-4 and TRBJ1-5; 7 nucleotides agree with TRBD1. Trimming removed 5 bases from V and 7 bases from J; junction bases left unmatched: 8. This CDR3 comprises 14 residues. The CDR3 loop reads CASSPRTGTQPQHF. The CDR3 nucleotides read TGTGCCAGCAGTCCCAGGACAGGCACGCAGCCCCAGCATTTT.

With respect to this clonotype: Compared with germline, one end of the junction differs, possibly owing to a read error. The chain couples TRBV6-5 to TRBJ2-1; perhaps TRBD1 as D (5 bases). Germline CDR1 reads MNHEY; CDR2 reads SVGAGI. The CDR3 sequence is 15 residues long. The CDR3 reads CASSARQSSYNEQFF. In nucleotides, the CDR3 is TGTGCTAGCAGTGCCCGACAGAGCTCCTACAATGAGCAGTTCTTC.

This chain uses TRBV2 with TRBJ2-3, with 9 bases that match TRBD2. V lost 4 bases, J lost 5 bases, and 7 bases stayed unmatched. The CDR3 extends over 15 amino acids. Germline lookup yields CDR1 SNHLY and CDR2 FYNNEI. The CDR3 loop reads CASSGREGPGDTQYF. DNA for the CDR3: TGTGCCAGCAGTGGGCGGGAGGGCCCCGGAGATACGCAGTATTTT.

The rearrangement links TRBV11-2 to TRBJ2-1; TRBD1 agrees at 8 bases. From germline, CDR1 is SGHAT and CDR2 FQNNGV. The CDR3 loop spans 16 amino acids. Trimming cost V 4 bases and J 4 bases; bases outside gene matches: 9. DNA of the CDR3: TGTGCCAGCAGCTCGATCGGGACAGGAAAATACAATGAGCAGTTCTTC. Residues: CASSSIGTGKYNEQFF.

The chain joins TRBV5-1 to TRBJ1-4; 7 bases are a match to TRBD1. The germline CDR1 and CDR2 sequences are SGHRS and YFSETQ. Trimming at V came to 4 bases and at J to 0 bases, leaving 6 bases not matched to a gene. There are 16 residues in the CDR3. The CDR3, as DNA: TGCGCCAGCAGCCCGACAGGGACAGCAACTAATGAAAAACTGTTTTTT. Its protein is CASSPTGTATNEKLFF.

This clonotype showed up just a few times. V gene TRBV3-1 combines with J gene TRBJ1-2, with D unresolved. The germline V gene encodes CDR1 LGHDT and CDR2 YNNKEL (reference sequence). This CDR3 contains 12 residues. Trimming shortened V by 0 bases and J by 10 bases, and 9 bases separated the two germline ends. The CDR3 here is CASSQDWTFYTF. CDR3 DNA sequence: TGTGCCAGCAGCCAAGATTGGACCTTCTACACCTTC.

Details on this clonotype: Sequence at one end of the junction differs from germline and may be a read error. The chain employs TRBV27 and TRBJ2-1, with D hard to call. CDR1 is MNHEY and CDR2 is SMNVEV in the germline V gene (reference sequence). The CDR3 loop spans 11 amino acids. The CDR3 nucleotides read TGTGCCGGCAGCTATTACAATGAGCAGTTCTTC. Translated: CAGSYYNEQFF.

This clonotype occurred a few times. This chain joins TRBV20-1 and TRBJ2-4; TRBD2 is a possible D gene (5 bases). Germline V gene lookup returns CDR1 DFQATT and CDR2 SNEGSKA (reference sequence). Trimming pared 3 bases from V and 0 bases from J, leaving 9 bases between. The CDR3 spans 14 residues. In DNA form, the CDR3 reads TGCAGTGCTAGGTCTAGCCTAGCCAAAAACATTCAGTACTTC. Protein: CSARSSLAKNIQYF.

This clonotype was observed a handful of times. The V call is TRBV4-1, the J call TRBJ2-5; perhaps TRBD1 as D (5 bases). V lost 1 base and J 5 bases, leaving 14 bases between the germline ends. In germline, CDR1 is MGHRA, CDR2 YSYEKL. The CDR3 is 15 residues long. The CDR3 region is CASSQVIFRVETQYF. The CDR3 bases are TGCGCCAGCAGCCAAGTAATCTTCAGGGTCGAGACCCAGTACTTC.

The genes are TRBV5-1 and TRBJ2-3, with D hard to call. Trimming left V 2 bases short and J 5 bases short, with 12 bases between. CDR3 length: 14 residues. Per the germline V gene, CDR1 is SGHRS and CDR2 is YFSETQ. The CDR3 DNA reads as TGCGCCAGCAGCTTTGACCCCGGGCGAGATACGCAGTATTTT. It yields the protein CASSFDPGRDTQYF.